Presented here are 19 T cell receptor beta chains from one specimen sequenced in a study of identical twins. Via MiXCR, TCRdb re-called the 5' RACE reads, giving one row per CDR3 protein. This sample has roughly 260,000 distinct CDR3 sequences; 7% to 8.5% occur once, and the top ten carry under 7%. The data also belong to a second study, concerning yellow fever vaccine responses in identical twins.

Material for sequencing was CD8+ T cells sorted from blood. The receptors here all came from a woman between 18 and 29 years old in good health.

There are many counts of this clonotype. The chain is built from TRBV6-1 and TRBJ1-2; D is undetermined. Deletions cut 6 bases from V and 8 bases from J, with 16 bases between. CDR1 is MNHNS and CDR2 is SASEGT in the germline V gene. This CDR3 has 13 amino acids. The CDR3 nucleotides are TGTGCCAGCAGATCATCAGAAACCGGCGGCTACACCTTC. Residues: CASRSSETGGYTF.

In this sample, this clonotype turned up many times. This chain joins TRBV12-3 or TRBV12-4 and TRBJ2-3; TRBD1 aligns across 10 bases. There are 14 residues in the CDR3. V dropped 6 bases and J dropped 3; count of bases not matched to a gene: 3. The DNA for the CDR3 is TGTGCCAGCAGCCGGACAGGGGGTACAGATACGCAGTATTTT. Amino acids: CASSRTGGTDTQYF.

This clonotype was observed many times. The J gene is TRBJ2-5, the V gene TRBV5-5, with TRBD2 matching over 14 bases. This CDR3 spans 15 amino acids. V lost 4 bases and J lost 5; bases outside the gene matches: 4. Germline V gives CDR1 SGHKS, CDR2 YYEKEE (reference sequence). The CDR3 sequence is CASSRGTSGSETQYF. The CDR3 bases are TGTGCCAGCAGCCGAGGGACTAGCGGGAGTGAGACCCAGTACTTC.

This clonotype was seen only a few times. The rearrangement links TRBV28 to TRBJ2-7; weak D call: TRBD1 (5 bases). Looked up from germline, CDR1 is MDHEN and CDR2 is SYDVKM. Between the trimmed V and J ends, which lost 5 bases and 3 bases, there was a span of 14 bases. The CDR3 has 14 residues. CDR3 loop: CASSNNTGYYEQYF. As DNA, the CDR3 is TGTGCCAGCAGTAACAATACAGGTTACTACGAGCAGTACTTC.

CDR3 protein: CASMGREQAGQYF. CDR3 nucleotide sequence: TGTGCCAGCATGGGTCGTGAACAGGCAGGGCAGTACTTC. The chain employs TRBV2 and TRBJ2-7, with a possible D match to TRBD1 (5 bases). The V gene's germline CDR1 is SNHLY and CDR2 FYNNEI. V was trimmed by 7 bases and J by 9 bases, leaving 19 bases between them. The CDR3 sequence is 13 residues long.

The chain carries TRBV11-2 and TRBJ2-3, with a tentative D call TRBD1 (5 bases). Germline values: CDR1 SGHAT, CDR2 FQNNGV. This CDR3 has 18 amino acids. Trimming shortened V by 3 bases and J by 2 bases, and 21 bases separated the two germline ends. For the CDR3, the DNA is TGTGCCAGCAGCTTGTATGGGGCTAGTCATCTATCCACAGATACGCAGTATTTT. Translation gives CASSLYGASHLSTDTQYF.

This clonotype has more than one count but fewer than ten. The CDR3 region is CASSQMGGGQETQYF. The CDR3 coding sequence is TGCGCCAGCAGCCAGATGGGGGGGGGCCAAGAGACCCAGTACTTC. The chain recombines TRBV4-1 with TRBJ2-5, with TRBD2 matching over 7 bases. The CDR3 totals 15 residues. Germline CDR1 is MGHRA and CDR2 is YSYEKL. Trimming took 3 bases from V and 1 from J; bases not matched to a gene: 5.

The CDR3 is CASSLSRGRQETQYF. CDR3 nucleotides: TGTGCCAGCAGCTTATCTCGGGGTAGACAAGAGACCCAGTACTTC. The chain recombines TRBV7-8 with TRBJ2-5, with D possibly matching TRBD2 (5 bases). The CDR3 runs 15 residues. Germline assignment: CDR1 SGHVS and CDR2 FQNEAQ. Trimming pared 2 bases from V and 2 bases from J, leaving 12 bases between.

This clonotype showed up many times. The gene calls are TRBV27 and TRBJ1-6; a possible D gene is TRBD1 (6 bases). V was cut by 8 bases and J by 0 bases, with 14 bases left in between. The CDR3 is made up of 16 amino acids. In germline, CDR1 is MNHEY, CDR2 SMNVEV (reference sequence). The CDR3 is CASGYRVFSYNSPLHF. In DNA form, the CDR3 reads TGTGCCAGCGGATACAGGGTGTTCTCCTATAATTCACCCCTCCACTTT.

This clonotype has more than one count but fewer than ten. The rearrangement links TRBV20-1 to TRBJ1-1, with 9 bases fitting TRBD1. This CDR3 is 16 amino acids long. J lost 0 bases, V lost 6 bases, and 11 bases had no gene match. Per the germline V gene, CDR1 is DFQATT and CDR2 is SNEGSKA (reference sequence). DNA of the CDR3: TGCAGTGCAGGGTTAACAGGGGGCACATTGAACACTGAAGCTTTCTTT. Translating it yields CSAGLTGGTLNTEAFF.

This clonotype was detected a few times. The chain joins TRBV2 to TRBJ2-1, with D perhaps matching TRBD1 (5 bases). Trimming took 0 bases from V and 10 from J, leaving 13 bases between them. The CDR3 sequence is 14 residues long. CDR1 and CDR2 (germline): SNHLY, FYNNEI. The CDR3 sequence is CASSEALQGYEQFF. In DNA, the CDR3 is TGTGCCAGCAGTGAAGCGCTTCAGGGCTACGAGCAGTTCTTC.

This clonotype has at least ten counts. This chain uses TRBV12-5 with TRBJ2-1, with D unresolved. Trimming stripped 6 bases from V and 2 bases from J, with 20 bases between. The CDR3 runs to 17 residues. In germline, CDR1 is LGHNT, CDR2 FRNRAP. The CDR3 DNA is TGTGCTAGTGGGCCGACTGCTCAAGGCCTGGCCTACAATGAGCAGTTCTTC. The encoded protein is CASGPTAQGLAYNEQFF. Combining the CDR3 with reference TRBV12-5 and TRBJ2-1 gives the whole variable domain DARVTQTPRHKVTEMGQEVTMRCQPILGHNTVFWYRQTMMQGLELLAYFRNRAPLDDSGMPKDRFSAEMPDATLATLKIQPSEPRDSAVYFCASGPTAQGLAYNEQFFGPGTRLTVL.

This clonotype was detected ten times or more. V is TRBV28 and J is TRBJ2-3, with a weak D call TRBD1 (6 bases). Germline V gene lookup returns CDR1 MDHEN and CDR2 SYDVKM. This CDR3 contains 15 residues. Trimming removed 5 bases from V and 0 bases from J, with 12 bases in between. CDR3 in amino acids: CASSLGTSSTDTQYF. The CDR3 DNA follows: TGTGCCAGCAGTCTCGGGACATCTAGCACAGATACGCAGTATTTT.

The table lists this clonotype with many counts. The V call is TRBV12-3 or TRBV12-4, the J call TRBJ2-1; 12 nucleotides agree with TRBD2. The J segment lost 1 base and the V segment lost 3 bases, leaving 16 bases of the junction unmatched. This CDR3 has 21 amino acids. The CDR3 region has the DNA TGTGCCAGCAGTTTCAACGCCGGACTAGCGGGGCCCGTTGGGTCCTACAATGAGCAGTTCTTC. Protein sequence: CASSFNAGLAGPVGSYNEQFF.

A word on this clonotype: A junction boundary mismatches the germline segment, possibly from a read error. The chain uses TRBV6-1 and TRBJ1-3, with a possible D match to TRBD1 (6 bases). There are 15 residues in the CDR3. Germline V gene data show CDR1 as MNHNS and CDR2 as SASEGT. The CDR3 spells CASSELVDRANTTYF. The CDR3 DNA reads as TGTGCCAGCAGTGAACTTGTGGACAGAGCAAACACCACATATTTT.

The CDR3 loop is CASSQEGSETQYF. For the CDR3, the DNA is TGTGCCAGCAGCCAAGAAGGGTCGGAGACCCAGTACTTC. The chain combines TRBV3-1 with TRBJ2-5; D gene uncertain. CDR1 and CDR2 (germline): LGHDT, YNNKEL (reference sequence). CDR3 length: 13 residues. Trimming took 0 bases from V and 5 from J, leaving 7 bases between them.

This clonotype was observed a handful of times. V is TRBV28 and J is TRBJ2-6; TRBD1 aligns across 11 bases. After removal of 8 bases from V and 4 bases from J, the junction contained 7 bases not matched to a gene. The CDR3 contains 16 residues. The germline gives CDR1 MDHEN, CDR2 SYDVKM. The CDR3 loop is CASGQGAFAGANVLTF. The CDR3 coding sequence is TGTGCCAGCGGACAGGGGGCTTTTGCCGGGGCCAACGTCCTGACTTTC.

There are many counts of this clonotype. This rearrangement joins TRBV11-2 to TRBJ2-7; D is ambiguous. The CDR3 consists of 12 residues. From germline, CDR1 is SGHAT and CDR2 FQNNGV. Trimming pared 2 bases from V and 4 bases from J, leaving 6 bases between. The DNA of the CDR3 is TGTGCCAGCAGCTTACCACTTTACGAGCAGTACGTC. Amino acids: CASSLPLYEQYV.

In its sample, this clonotype was seen many times. The chain has TRBV10-3 and TRBJ1-2; D not resolved. The germline CDR1 and CDR2 sequences are ENHRY and SYGVKD. CDR3 length equals 12 residues. Trimming took 8 bases from V and 7 from J, leaving 14 bases between them. The CDR3 DNA reads as TGTGCCATCCAGACGATAAAGTCTGGCTACACCTTC. Translation: CAIQTIKSGYTF.